This T cell receptor beta chain was retrieved from a study of cytomegalovirus exposure and HLA in healthy donors. As for the study in general: Caucasian-associated ancestry cluster membership applied to about 83% of 398 genotyped donors. Points from the study as a whole: Among the sequence variants, a highly shared cluster was likely an artifact of sequencing. Some segments of the V type, notably TRBV6-2 and TRBV6-3, were excluded as indistinguishable.

The CDR3 runs 15 residues. Trimming stripped 6 bases from V and 1 base from J, with 13 bases between. Germline V gives CDR1 MNHEY, CDR2 SVGAGI. Concerning this clone: Its cognate antigen is unknown.

Primers: 60 Vbeta forward and 13 Jbeta reverse. Assay used: immunoSEQ multiplex PCR; TCRdb lists only in-frame clones, some missing. The sample has under 150,000 clones. This clonotype was obtained from a woman in her 40s in good health and CMV-seronegative. This rearrangement joins TRBV6-5 to TRBJ1-5; D perhaps matches TRBD1 (5 bases). Source material: PBMCs. The CDR3 nucleotides read TGTGCCAGCAGCCGCGGGGGTAGGAGCAATCAGCCCCAGCATTTT. Translated: CASSRGGRSNQPQHF.